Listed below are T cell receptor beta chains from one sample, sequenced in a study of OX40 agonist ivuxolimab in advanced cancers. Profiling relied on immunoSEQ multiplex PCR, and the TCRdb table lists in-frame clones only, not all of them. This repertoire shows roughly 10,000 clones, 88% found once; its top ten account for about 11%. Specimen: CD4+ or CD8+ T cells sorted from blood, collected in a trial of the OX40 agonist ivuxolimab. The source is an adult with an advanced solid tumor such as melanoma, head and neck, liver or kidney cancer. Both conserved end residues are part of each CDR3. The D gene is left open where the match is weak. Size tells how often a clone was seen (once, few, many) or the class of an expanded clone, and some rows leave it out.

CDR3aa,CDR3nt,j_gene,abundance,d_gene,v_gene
CASSLGEGSETQYF,TGCGCCAGCAGCTTGGGGGAGGGGTCAGAGACCCAGTACTTC,TRBJ2-5,-,TRBD2,TRBV5-1
CASGMGPGYEQYF,TGTGCCAGCGGAATGGGACCGGGCTACGAGCAGTACTTC,TRBJ2-7,-,-,TRBV6-5
CASSPRLAKSSYEQYF,TGTGCCAGCAGTCCTAGACTAGCGAAAAGCTCCTACGAGCAGTACTTC,TRBJ2-7,-,TRBD2,TRBV27
CASSLARPFNQPQHF,TGTGCCAGCAGCTTAGCCAGACCCTTCAATCAGCCCCAGCATTTT,TRBJ1-5,once,-,TRBV7-8
CASSSRGVGQETQYF,TGTGCCAGCAGCTCCCGGGGGGTAGGACAAGAGACCCAGTACTTC,TRBJ2-5,-,TRBD2,TRBV9
CASSQVGTGDPPQHF,TGCGCCAGCAGCCAGGTCGGGACAGGGGACCCGCCCCAGCATTTT,TRBJ1-5,large,TRBD1,TRBV4-1
CSVVGRGANYGYTF,TGCAGCGTTGTGGGCAGGGGCGCTAACTATGGCTACACCTTC,TRBJ1-2,once,-,TRBV29-1
CASSQGDDNYGYTF,TGTGCCAGCAGCCAAGGGGATGATAACTATGGCTACACCTTC,TRBJ1-2,-,-,TRBV11-2
CASSSGLDEKLFF,TGTGCCAGCAGCTCCGGGTTGGATGAAAAACTGTTTTTT,TRBJ1-4,-,-,TRBV7-9
CASSVGQGWAYGYTF,TGCGCCAGCAGCGTCGGACAGGGGTGGGCCTATGGCTACACCTTC,TRBJ1-2,medium-sized,TRBD1,TRBV5-1